Listed here are 10 T cell receptor beta chains from one sample, sequenced in a study of human T cells and chemical hapten exposure. Using its own MiXCR run on the RACE reads, TCRdb lists one record per CDR3 protein. This table has approximately 70,000 distinct CDR3 sequences, approximately 9.8% appearing once. Time point here: patch test 1, 2 weeks after DPC sensitization. Regarding treatment: therapeutic diphenylcyclopropenone sensitization with weekly scalp DPC. The specimen comprised whole blood, sampled in connection with sensitization to the hapten diphenylcyclopropenone (DPC). The source is a woman aged 40 to 50 with alopecia areata. Some clones in this sample may be carry-over from other donors' samples.

This clonotype was counted ten times or more. This rearrangement joins TRBV2 to TRBJ2-1; D is perhaps TRBD1 (6 bases). CDR3 length: 13 amino acids. Trimming pared 4 bases from V and 2 bases from J, leaving 6 bases between. Germline V lookup: CDR1 SNHLY, CDR2 FYNNEI. The CDR3 DNA reads as TGTGCCAGCAGTGGGACAGCCTACAATGAGCAGTTCTTC. It yields the protein CASSGTAYNEQFF.

This clonotype was seen many times. The gene calls are TRBV19 and TRBJ2-7; TRBD1 agrees at 8 bases. The V gene end was trimmed by 1 base and the J gene end by 2 bases; junction bases not matched to a gene: 4. Germline V gene lookup returns CDR1 LNHDA and CDR2 SQIVND (reference sequence). The CDR3 contains 15 residues. The CDR3 spells CASSIGGTGTYEQYF. In DNA form, the CDR3 reads TGTGCCAGTAGTATAGGAGGGACAGGAACCTACGAGCAGTACTTC.

In this sample, this clonotype turned up many times. The rearrangement uses TRBV11-2 and TRBJ1-2; TRBD1 is a possible D gene (6 bases). Germline CDR1 SGHAT, CDR2 FQNNGV. With 1 base removed from V and 7 bases from J, the gap between germline ends came to 22 bases. This CDR3 contains 17 residues. This CDR3 is CASSLASQGVSYFGYTF. CDR3 DNA sequence: TGTGCCAGCAGCTTAGCGTCACAGGGAGTATCCTATTTTGGCTACACCTTC. Supplemented by reference TRBV11-2 and TRBJ1-2, the full variable domain reads EAGVAQSPRYKIIEKRQSVAFWCNPISGHATLYWYQQILGQGPKLLIQFQNNGVVDDSQLPKDRFSAERLKGVDSTLKIQPAKLEDSAVYLCASSLASQGVSYFGYTFGSGTRLTVV.

This clonotype showed up many times. V and J are TRBV4-2 and TRBJ1-2, with D tentatively TRBD1 (6 bases). The V and J ends lost 2 bases and 4 bases respectively, with 17 bases between them. The CDR3 contains 16 residues. In germline, CDR1 is LGHNA, CDR2 YNFKEQ. CDR3: CASSQHTTGQIYGYTF. The CDR3 nucleotides read TGTGCCAGCAGCCAACACACCACCGGACAGATCTATGGCTACACCTTC.

This clonotype was counted ten times or more. The rearrangement uses TRBV7-2 and TRBJ2-7; 9 bases fit TRBD2. Trimming removed 5 bases from V and 2 bases from J; junction bases left unmatched: 7. The germline CDR1 and CDR2 sequences are SGHTA and FQGNSA. The CDR3 has 15 residues. In nucleotides, the CDR3 is TGTGCCAGCAGCACAGCGGGGGGATTAACCTACGAGCAGTACTTC. It translates to CASSTAGGLTYEQYF.

In this sample, this clonotype turned up many times. The rearrangement links TRBV3-1 to TRBJ2-7; D is uncertain. The CDR3 sequence is 15 residues long. Trimming stripped 0 bases from V and 3 bases from J, with 12 bases between. Germline V gene sequence: CDR1 LGHDT, CDR2 YNNKEL (reference sequence). The CDR3 here is CASSQDLRSNYEQYF. Here the CDR3 DNA reads TGTGCCAGCAGCCAAGATCTCCGGTCCAACTACGAGCAGTACTTC.

The V call is TRBV7-6, the J call TRBJ2-5, with 9 bases fitting TRBD1. Losses at the gene ends were 3 bases for V and 3 bases for J; bases not matched to a gene: 2. CDR1 is SGHVS and CDR2 is FNYEAQ in the germline V gene. The CDR3 extends over 14 amino acids. The CDR3 nucleotides are TGTGCCAGCAGCTTGTGGACAGGGGAAGAGACCCAGTACTTC. Its protein is CASSLWTGEETQYF.

V usage is TRBV5-6 and J usage is TRBJ2-2, with a tentative D call TRBD2 (7 bases). The germline gives CDR1 SGHDT, CDR2 YYEEEE. This CDR3 has 14 amino acids. V dropped 3 bases and J dropped 6 bases, with 12 bases sitting between them. The DNA of the CDR3 is TGTGCCAGCAGCTGGGGGCGGGGGCCCGGGGAGCTGTTTTTT. Its translation is CASSWGRGPGELFF.

This clonotype was counted many times. The chain has TRBV7-2 and TRBJ2-3; 8 bases fit TRBD2. CDR3 size: 15 residues. CDR1 SGHTA and CDR2 FQGNSA come from the germline V gene. With V trimmed by 2 bases and J by 6 bases, 7 bases remained unmatched. The CDR3 sequence: CASSLTPAGDDTQYF. The CDR3 bases are TGTGCCAGCAGCTTAACTCCAGCGGGGGACGATACGCAGTATTTT.

At least ten counts were recorded for this clonotype. The V and J genes are TRBV4-2 and TRBJ1-1, with a weak D call TRBD1 (5 bases). The germline V and J ends were trimmed by 3 bases and 11 bases, with 19 bases remaining between them. CDR1 is LGHNA and CDR2 is YNFKEQ in the germline V gene. The CDR3 length is 14 residues. The CDR3 protein is CASSQRGFLDGAFF. CDR3 coding DNA: TGTGCCAGCAGCCAGCGGGGCTTCCTCGACGGGGCTTTCTTT.